Each of the 32 T cell receptor beta chains below was sequenced from the same sample in a study of blood T cell repertoires in COVID-19. Data came from immunoSEQ multiplex PCR; TCRdb stores just in-frame clones and leaves some out. The table has roughly 250,000 clones, around four fifths seen once; the top ten hold 4%. Material for sequencing was peripheral blood. These TCRs come from a woman aged 40 to 50 with active or convalescent COVID-19.

The chain recombines TRBV4-1 with TRBJ1-4; tentative D call: TRBD1 (5 bases). Between the trimmed V and J ends, which lost 0 bases and 10 bases, there was a span of 15 bases. Germline V CDR1 and CDR2: MGHRA, YSYEKL. The CDR3 has 15 residues. The CDR3 sequence: CASSQDPQGGAKLFF. Here the CDR3 DNA reads TGCGCCAGCAGCCAAGATCCCCAGGGTGGGGCAAAACTGTTTTTT.

This clone was counted only a few times. The rearrangement links TRBV6-4 to TRBJ2-1; unclear D gene. Germline V gene lookup returns CDR1 MRHNA and CDR2 SNTAGT. The CDR3 is made up of 13 amino acids. Trimming left V 4 bases short and J 10 bases short, with 14 bases between. The CDR3 loop is CASSVLSEGEQFF. The CDR3, as DNA: TGTGCCAGCAGTGTACTATCTGAAGGCGAGCAGTTCTTC.

The chain recombines TRBV4-1 with TRBJ2-1; 10 bases match TRBD2. V was pared by 1 base and J by 7 bases, with 13 bases of the junction left unmatched. The CDR3 contains 18 residues. Germline-derived CDR1 and CDR2 are MGHRA and YSYEKL. CDR3 region: CASSQAALSGGIWNEQFF. CDR3 bases: TGCGCCAGCAGCCAAGCAGCCCTTAGCGGGGGGATTTGGAATGAGCAGTTCTTC.

J is TRBJ1-2 and V is TRBV18; D might be TRBD1 (5 bases). CDR1 is KGHSH and CDR2 is LQKENI in the germline V gene. Trimming removed 5 bases from V and 4 bases from J, with 11 bases in between. This CDR3 is 13 amino acids long. The CDR3 coding sequence is TGTGCCAGCTCAGATCGCCAGGGCTATGGCTACACCTTC. Its translation: CASSDRQGYGYTF.

This clone was seen once. DNA for the CDR3: TGTGCCAGTAGTCCGAGGACAGGGAGCACAGATACGCAGTATTTT. This gives the protein CASSPRTGSTDTQYF. This sequence joins TRBV19 and TRBJ2-3, with 8 bases identical to TRBD1. The V gene end was trimmed by 5 bases and the J gene end by 0 bases; junction bases not matched to a gene: 4. The CDR3 runs to 15 residues. Per the germline V gene, CDR1 is LNHDA and CDR2 is SQIVND (reference sequence).

The V call is TRBV10-1, the J call TRBJ1-1; 7 nucleotides agree with TRBD1. The V gene's germline CDR1 is WNHNN and CDR2 SYGVQD (reference sequence). The V segment lost 5 bases and the J segment 5 bases; nucleotides outside the gene matches: 2. This CDR3 is 12 amino acids long. CDR3 bases: TGCGCCAGCAGTCCGGACAGGACTGAAGCTTTCTTT. Translating gives CASSPDRTEAFF.

V is TRBV9 and J is TRBJ1-5, with no clear D. Germline lookup yields CDR1 SGDLS and CDR2 YYNGEE. The V end lost 1 base, the J end lost 1 base, and 9 bases lay between the germline ends. The CDR3 loop spans 15 amino acids. The CDR3, as DNA: TGTGCCAGCAGCGTAACCGACACCAGCAATCAGCCCCAGCATTTT. It specifies CASSVTDTSNQPQHF.

The V call is TRBV13, the J call TRBJ2-1, with 11 bases matching TRBD2. Germline-derived CDR1 and CDR2 are PRHDT and FYEKMQ (reference sequence). This CDR3 spans 15 amino acids. The ends lost 5 bases at V and 3 bases at J; junction bases unmatched: 3. The CDR3 protein is CASSALAGDYNEQFF. In DNA, the CDR3 is TGTGCCAGCAGCGCACTAGCGGGGGACTACAATGAGCAGTTCTTC.

About this clone: With a much larger clone just one base away, this may be a read error. Different DNA sequences within this sample yield the same CDR3. The chain joins TRBV3-1 (or the pseudogene TRBV3-2) to TRBJ1-3, with D unresolved. The germline V and J ends were trimmed by 1 base and 0 bases, with 7 bases remaining between them. Germline V gives CDR1 LGHDT, CDR2 YNNKEL (reference sequence). There are 15 residues in the CDR3. CDR3 sequence (DNA): TGTGCCAGCAGCCAAGTCGTTCTCTCTGGAAACACCATATATTTT. Translated: CASSQVVLSGNTIYF.

This clone was seen a handful of times. This rearrangement joins TRBV7-2 to TRBJ1-2; TRBD1 matches 10 bases. Germline CDR1 SGHTA, CDR2 FQGNSA. With 3 bases clipped from V and 7 bases from J, the junction kept 2 bases outside the gene matches. The CDR3 is 13 residues long. This CDR3 is CASSLGQGSGYTF. CDR3 coding DNA: TGTGCCAGCAGCTTGGGACAGGGGAGTGGCTACACCTTC.

The rearrangement uses TRBV19 and TRBJ1-1; maybe TRBD1 (5 bases). Trimming took off 5 bases at V and 7 bases at J, with 11 bases between the two ends. The CDR3 contains 12 residues. Looked up from germline, CDR1 is LNHDA and CDR2 is SQIVND (reference sequence). The CDR3 reads CASSAGRGEAFF. As DNA, the CDR3 is TGTGCCAGTAGTGCGGGACGGGGTGAAGCTTTCTTT.

This chain joins TRBV5-4 and TRBJ1-6; no clear D gene. Germline loops: CDR1 SGHNT, CDR2 YYREEE (reference sequence). CDR3 size: 14 residues. V was cut by 3 bases and J by 6 bases, with 10 bases left in between. CDR3 sequence reads: CASSSPRGNSPLHF. The CDR3 DNA sequence: TGTGCCAGCAGCTCGCCTCGGGGTAATTCACCCCTCCACTTT.

This clone was counted only a few times. Germline and junction disagree at one end, which may indicate a read error. This sequence joins TRBV7-9 and TRBJ2-1, with 12 positions matching TRBD2. The CDR3 covers 14 residues. Germline CDR1 SEHNR, CDR2 FQNEAQ (reference sequence). The CDR3 is CASSLAGGRWEQFF. As DNA, the CDR3 is TGTGCCAGCAGCCTAGCGGGGGGGCGTTGGGAGCAGTTCTTC.

This clone was recorded a few times. The V call is TRBV2, the J call TRBJ2-1; TRBD2 matches 9 bases. The CDR3 contains 15 residues. Trimming removed 6 bases from V and 0 bases from J; junction bases left unmatched: 3. Germline V gene sequence: CDR1 SNHLY, CDR2 FYNNEI. The CDR3 DNA sequence: TGTGCCAGCAGAGTAGCGGGGGCCTCCTACAATGAGCAGTTCTTC. Amino acids: CASRVAGASYNEQFF.

The chain couples TRBV30 to TRBJ1-1; a weak D match, TRBD1 (5 bases). The length of the CDR3 is 13 residues. The V end was cut by 4 bases, the J end by 4 bases, with 13 bases between. Germline lookup yields CDR1 GTSNPN and CDR2 SVGIG (reference sequence). CDR3 region: CAWTRGGTTEAFF. CDR3 sequence (DNA): TGTGCCTGGACTCGGGGAGGGACCACTGAAGCTTTCTTT.

This chain uses TRBV7-2 with TRBJ1-5; 7 bases are shared with TRBD1. V shed 5 bases, J shed 5 bases, and the junction held 6 bases outside the gene matches. Germline V gene data show CDR1 as SGHTA and CDR2 as FQGNSA. The CDR3 has 14 amino acids. CDR3 DNA sequence: TGTGCCAGCAGCAGGGGGACAGCACATCAGCCCCAGCATTTT. Protein product: CASSRGTAHQPQHF.

The chain recombines TRBV5-1 with TRBJ2-2; 8 bases line up with TRBD2. V gave up 4 bases and J gave up 6 bases; unmatched junction bases: 8. The CDR3 covers 15 residues. CDR1 SGHRS and CDR2 YFSETQ come from the germline V gene. In DNA, the CDR3 is TGCGCCAGCAGCAGCGGGGGCGCACTCGCCGGGGAGCTGTTTTTT. It is translated as CASSSGGALAGELFF. Full variable domain (outside the CDR3, taken from reference TRBV5-1 and TRBJ2-2): KAGVTQTPRYLIKTRGQQVTLSCSPISGHRSVSWYQQTPGQGLQFLFEYFSETQRNKGNFPGRFSGRQFSNSRSEMNVSTLELGDSALYLCASSSGGALAGELFFGEGSRLTVL.

The CDR3 DNA reads as TGCGCCAGCAGTGAGGGACTAGCTCCGGATACGCAGTATTTT. The encoded protein is CASSEGLAPDTQYF. V and J are TRBV10-2 and TRBJ2-3, with 8 bases identical to TRBD2. Germline CDR1 reads WSHSY; CDR2 reads SAAADI. The CDR3 is 14 residues long. V dropped 2 bases and J dropped 6; count of bases not matched to a gene: 4.

This chain uses TRBV5-5 with TRBJ2-7; no reliable D call. The CDR3 sequence is 12 residues long. The germline CDR1 and CDR2 sequences are SGHKS and YYEKEE (reference sequence). V was cut by 0 bases and J by 3 bases, with 4 bases left in between. DNA for the CDR3: TGTGCCAGCAGCTTGGGTCTCTACGAGCAGTACTTC. Protein sequence: CASSLGLYEQYF.

This clone is medium-sized within its sample. Other DNA variants within this sample encode the same CDR3. This sequence joins TRBV6-4 and TRBJ2-1, with TRBD2 identical over 10 bases. Germline V gene data show CDR1 as MRHNA and CDR2 as SNTAGT. The trim removed 0 bases at V and 8 bases at J, leaving 4 bases unmatched. There are 15 residues in the CDR3. This CDR3 is CASSDSSGGADEQFF. The DNA for the CDR3 is TGTGCCAGCAGTGACTCGAGCGGGGGGGCGGATGAGCAGTTCTTC.

The chain employs TRBV4-2 and TRBJ1-1; D not certain. CDR1 and CDR2 (germline): LGHNA, YNFKEQ. The CDR3 has 13 amino acids. V was shortened by 2 bases and J by 0 bases, with 4 bases between the two germline ends. The CDR3: CASSQSLNTEAFF. In DNA, the CDR3 is TGTGCCAGCAGCCAATCATTGAACACTGAAGCTTTCTTT.

This sequence joins TRBV14 and TRBJ2-1; D is perhaps TRBD1 (6 bases). Germline-derived CDR1 and CDR2 are SGHDN and FVKESK. The V and J ends lost 8 bases and 6 bases respectively, with 26 bases between them. The CDR3 sequence is 17 residues long. The CDR3 nucleotides are TGTGCCAGCTCGGCTGGGGGCGCTTGGCTTCTTGGCAATGAGCAGTTCTTC. Amino acids: CASSAGGAWLLGNEQFF.

The chain couples TRBV7-3 to TRBJ2-1; 12 bases fit TRBD2. The CDR3 is made up of 15 amino acids. After removal of 8 bases from V and 7 bases from J, the junction contained 9 bases not matched to a gene. CDR1 and CDR2 (germline): SGHTA, FQGTGA. In nucleotides, the CDR3 is TGTGCCAGCGGAGCCCTAGCGGGGGGGCGTAATGAGCAGTTCTTC. It specifies CASGALAGGRNEQFF.

The chain has TRBV12-5 and TRBJ1-1, with D possibly matching TRBD1 (5 bases). V gave up 6 bases and J gave up 8 bases, with 13 bases separating them. This CDR3 region has 12 residues. The V gene's germline CDR1 is LGHNT and CDR2 FRNRAP. CDR3: CASGKSGSEAFF. The DNA for the CDR3 is TGTGCTAGTGGGAAATCAGGGTCAGAAGCTTTCTTT.

V is TRBV2 and J is TRBJ1-5; D gene uncertain. Trimming shortened V by 7 bases and J by 2 bases, and 12 bases separated the two germline ends. CDR1 is SNHLY, CDR2 FYNNEI, per germline. This CDR3 region has 14 residues. DNA for the CDR3: TGTGCCAGCATGCGACACCTTGGCAATCAGCCCCAGCATTTT. This sequence encodes CASMRHLGNQPQHF.

CDR3 in amino acids: CASSPRDLLNEQFF. DNA of the CDR3: TGCGCCAGCAGCCCCCGGGACTTACTAAATGAGCAGTTCTTC. V is TRBV5-1 and J is TRBJ2-1; tentatively, D is TRBD2 (6 bases). Germline V gives CDR1 SGHRS, CDR2 YFSETQ. The CDR3 sequence is 14 residues long. Trimming stripped 4 bases from V and 7 bases from J, with 15 bases between.

CDR3 sequence reads: CASLLAGGWETQYF. In DNA form, the CDR3 reads TGTGCCAGCCTTCTCGCAGGGGGCTGGGAGACCCAGTACTTC. This chain uses TRBV2 with TRBJ2-5, with 8 bases matching TRBD1. There are 14 residues in the CDR3. Germline CDR1 reads SNHLY; CDR2 reads FYNNEI. V shed 8 bases and J 5 bases; nucleotides not matched to a gene: 10.

The CDR3 DNA reads TGTGCCAGCAGCTTGGGACATAGCTCCTACAATGAGCAGTTCTTC. This encodes CASSLGHSSYNEQFF. This sequence joins TRBV5-5 and TRBJ2-1; D gene unclear. This CDR3 comprises 15 residues. Trimming took 0 bases from V and 0 from J, leaving 7 bases between them. Germline values: CDR1 SGHKS, CDR2 YYEKEE (reference sequence). The full variable domain, with the rest looked up from reference TRBV5-5 and TRBJ2-1, is DAGVTQSPTHLIKTRGQQVTLRCSPISGHKSVSWYQQVLGQGPQFIFQYYEKEERGRGNFPDRFSARQFPNYSSELNVNALLLGDSALYLCASSLGHSSYNEQFFGPGTRLTVL.

The CDR3 nucleotides are TGTGCCAGCAGCCTGACGACAGGGCTCAATCAGCCCCAGCATTTT. Translating it yields CASSLTTGLNQPQHF. The V and J genes are TRBV5-6 and TRBJ1-5; 7 positions match TRBD1. The V gene's germline CDR1 is SGHDT and CDR2 YYEEEE. The CDR3 spans 15 residues. Trimming at V came to 4 bases and at J to 3 bases, leaving 7 bases not matched to a gene.

V gene TRBV24-1 combines with J gene TRBJ2-7; 9 nucleotides agree with TRBD1. Trimming removed 2 bases from V and 3 bases from J; junction bases left unmatched: 7. CDR3 length: 16 amino acids. CDR1 and CDR2 (germline): KGHDR, SFDVKD. The chain's CDR3 is CATSDYTGTGNYEQYF. The DNA of the CDR3 is TGTGCCACCAGTGATTACACCGGGACAGGGAACTACGAGCAGTACTTC.

This chain's CDR3 is CSVKPGGGNTIYF. CDR3 nucleotides: TGCAGCGTGAAGCCAGGGGGAGGAAACACCATATATTTT. The V and J genes are TRBV29-1 and TRBJ1-3; 7 nucleotides align to TRBD1. Germline assignment: CDR1 SQVTM and CDR2 ANQGSEA. Unmatched junction bases numbered 6, after V lost 6 bases and J lost 4 bases. The CDR3 is 13 residues long.

The V and J genes are TRBV12-3 or TRBV12-4 and TRBJ1-1, with 9 nucleotides matching TRBD1. Unmatched junction bases numbered 1, after V lost 5 bases and J lost 6 bases. The CDR3 spans 12 residues. DNA for the CDR3: TGTGCCAGCAGTGGGACAGGGCCTGAAGCTTTCTTT. It translates to CASSGTGPEAFF.